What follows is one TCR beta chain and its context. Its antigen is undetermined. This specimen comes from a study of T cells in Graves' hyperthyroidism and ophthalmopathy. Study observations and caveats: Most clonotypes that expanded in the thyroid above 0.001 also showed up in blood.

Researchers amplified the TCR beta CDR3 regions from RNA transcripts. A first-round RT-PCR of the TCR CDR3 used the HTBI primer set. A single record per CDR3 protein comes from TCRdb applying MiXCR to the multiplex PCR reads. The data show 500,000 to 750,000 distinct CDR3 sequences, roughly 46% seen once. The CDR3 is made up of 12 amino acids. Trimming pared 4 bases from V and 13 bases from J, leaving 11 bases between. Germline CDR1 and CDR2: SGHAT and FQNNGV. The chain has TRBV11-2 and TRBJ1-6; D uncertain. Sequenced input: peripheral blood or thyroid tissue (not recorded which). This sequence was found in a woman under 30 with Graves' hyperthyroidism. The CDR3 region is CASSSAIDPLHF. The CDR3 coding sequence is TGTGCCAGCAGCTCCGCTATAGATCCCCTCCACTTT.